This T cell receptor beta chain was observed in a study of regulatory T cells in long-lasting Graves disease. This clonotype was recorded many times. Its antigen remains unidentified. CDR3-region Arm-PCR and iRepertoire HTBI primers produced the TCR beta libraries. MiXCR, applied by TCRdb to the multiplex PCR reads, yields one record per CDR3 protein. This table holds about 530,000 distinct CDR3 sequences, more than 15% found once. Study findings and constraints: Under persistent disease, TRBV28, TRBJ1-2 and TRBJ2-5 were used preferentially.

Trimming shortened V by 2 bases and J by 0 bases, and 8 bases separated the two germline ends. This CDR3 region has 14 residues. Germline assignment: CDR1 SGHAT and CDR2 FQNNGV. Time point noted: newly diagnosed GD, antithyroid drugs for less than 3 months. After RNA was extracted from PBMCs, the TCR library was made from it. Criteria from the American Thyroid Association guidelines were applied to diagnose Graves' disease. An endocrinology department located in Xi'an, China, was where the patients came from. The data were also submitted as part of a second study, on T cells in Graves' hyperthyroidism and ophthalmopathy. This second report adds: HTBI primers were used for first-round RT-PCR of the TCR CDR3.

The V call is TRBV11-2, the J call TRBJ2-7, with D possibly TRBD1 on 5 matching bases. The sequence was obtained from a woman aged 40 to 65 with Graves disease. The sample was peripheral blood mononuclear cells (PBMCs), taken at new diagnosis, from a patient treated with antithyroid drugs. In DNA form, the CDR3 reads TGTGCCAGCAGCTTAAATAGGGGCTCCTACGAGCAGTACTTC. Translation gives CASSLNRGSYEQYF.